This TCR beta chain is drawn from a study of blood T cell repertoires in COVID-19. Study summary: T cells, B-cell-depleted T cells, or PBMCs supplied cDNA or gDNA.

Sequencing used immunoSEQ multiplex PCR; TCRdb keeps in-frame clones, though not all of them. Of about 100,000 clones in the sample, approximately 86% were seen once. The V gene end was trimmed by 5 bases and the J gene end by 9 bases; junction bases not matched to a gene: 8. The CDR3 contains 15 residues. Germline V gives CDR1 MNHEY, CDR2 SMNVEV (reference sequence). Sequencing was done on a sample of PBMCs or T cells enriched from blood (not recorded which). This TCR was recovered from a woman between 50 and 59 years old who had recovered from COVID-19. V is TRBV27 and J is TRBJ1-6; 9 nucleotides align to TRBD1. The CDR3 protein is CASSAGQGYGSPLHF. For the CDR3, the DNA is TGTGCCAGCAGTGCGGGACAGGGTTATGGTTCACCCCTCCACTTT.